One sample yielded the 30 T cell receptor beta chains listed below, sequenced in a study of technical replicates of blood from a few donors. Sequenced by immunoSEQ multiplex PCR; TCRdb stores in-frame clones only, minus some. The data contain approximately 65,000 clones, around 86% of them seen just once; the ten biggest clones take up about 5.5%. The sequenced material came from PBMCs. These receptors all come from a human donor in good health. Some clones in this sample may be carry-over from other donors' samples.

This clone has only one observation. V usage is TRBV2 and J usage is TRBJ2-5; 7 bases align to TRBD2. V lost 3 bases, J lost 4 bases, and 2 bases stayed unmatched. The CDR3 has 13 residues. Looked up from germline, CDR1 is SNHLY and CDR2 is FYNNEI. This CDR3 is CASSDGGGETQYF. As DNA, the CDR3 is TGTGCCAGCAGTGATGGCGGGGGAGAGACCCAGTACTTC. Drawing the rest from reference TRBV2 and TRBJ2-5, the complete variable domain is EPEVTQTPSHQVTQMGQEVILRCVPISNHLYFYWYRQILGQKVEFLVSFYNNEISEKSEIFDDQFSVERPDGSNFTLKIRSTKLEDSAMYFCASSDGGGETQYFGPGTRLLVL.

The chain couples TRBV30 to TRBJ2-7; possibly TRBD2 for D (5 bases). The V end was cut by 0 bases, the J end by 7 bases, with 16 bases between. CDR1 GTSNPN and CDR2 SVGIG come from the germline V gene (reference sequence). This CDR3 has 14 amino acids. CDR3 loop: CAWSVPWRTAEQYF. In DNA form, the CDR3 reads TGTGCCTGGAGTGTACCGTGGAGGACTGCAGAGCAGTACTTC.

This clone was counted only a few times. The rearrangement uses TRBV30 and TRBJ1-3; 12 bases map to TRBD1. Per the germline V gene, CDR1 is GTSNPN and CDR2 is SVGIG (reference sequence). The V segment lost 3 bases and the J segment 3 bases; nucleotides outside the gene matches: 3. There are 15 residues in the CDR3. This CDR3 reads CAWSGDRGHGNTIYF. The CDR3 DNA is TGTGCCTGGAGCGGGGACAGGGGGCATGGAAACACCATATATTTT.

A few counts support this clone. This rearrangement joins TRBV7-6 to TRBJ2-5, with TRBD2 matching over 13 bases. Germline V lookup: CDR1 SGHVS, CDR2 FNYEAQ. CDR3 length equals 16 residues. The ends lost 4 bases at V and 2 bases at J; junction bases unmatched: 4. The CDR3 protein is CASSSSGLAGQETQYF. The DNA for the CDR3 is TGTGCCAGCAGCTCCTCGGGACTAGCGGGGCAAGAGACCCAGTACTTC.

The chain carries TRBV7-9 and TRBJ2-1; 9 bases align to TRBD2. The germline gives CDR1 SEHNR, CDR2 FQNEAQ (reference sequence). J gave up 6 bases and V 1 base, and 4 bases lay outside the gene matches. The length of the CDR3 is 15 residues. CDR3 residues: CASSLGGGASNEQFF. The CDR3 DNA reads as TGTGCCAGCAGCTTAGGCGGGGGGGCCTCCAATGAGCAGTTCTTC.

The rearrangement uses TRBV25-1 and TRBJ2-3; TRBD2 matches at 9 bases. J gave up 0 bases and V 5 bases, and 0 bases lay outside the gene matches. This CDR3 region has 14 residues. From germline, CDR1 is MGHDK and CDR2 SYGVNS. The CDR3 DNA reads TGTGCCAGCAGTAGCGGGGGGAGCACAGATACGCAGTATTTT. This codes for CASSSGGSTDTQYF.

This sequence joins TRBV4-3 and TRBJ2-7, with 10 bases identical to TRBD1. The germline V gene encodes CDR1 LGHNA and CDR2 YSLEER. The CDR3 is 16 amino acids. The junction had 10 bases not matched to a gene; V was cut back by 1 base and J by 7 bases. CDR3 sequence reads: CASSQGQGASSYEQYF. Written as DNA, the CDR3 is TGCGCCAGCAGCCAAGGACAGGGGGCGTCCAGTTATGAGCAGTACTTC.

The V call is TRBV7-8, the J call TRBJ2-1; 11 nucleotides align to TRBD2. With V trimmed by 5 bases and J by 6 bases, 6 bases remained unmatched. Germline-derived CDR1 and CDR2 are SGHVS and FQNEAQ. The CDR3 runs 15 residues. CDR3 coding DNA: TGTGCCAGCAGCCACAGGACTAGCGGGCGCAATGAGCAGTTCTTC. It translates to CASSHRTSGRNEQFF.

The chain combines TRBV16 with TRBJ2-5; TRBD1 aligns across 8 bases. Germline V CDR1 and CDR2: KGHSY, FQNENV. V trimming: 2 bases; J trimming: 4 bases; junction bases outside the gene matches: 15. The CDR3 runs to 18 residues. For the CDR3, the DNA is TGTGCCAGCAGCCAAACTATTTCTGGACAGGGCAAGAGAGAGACCCAGTACTTC. It yields the protein CASSQTISGQGKRETQYF. The variable domain in full, completed from reference TRBV16 and TRBJ2-5, reads GEEVAQTPKHLVRGEGQKAKLYCAPIKGHSYVFWYQQVLKNEFKFLISFQNENVFDETGMPKERFSAKCLPNSPCSLEIQATKLEDSAVYFCASSQTISGQGKRETQYFGPGTRLLVL.

V gene TRBV25-1 combines with J gene TRBJ2-7; 11 bases align to TRBD2. Germline lookup yields CDR1 MGHDK and CDR2 SYGVNS. The CDR3 contains 16 residues. The junction had 4 bases not matched to a gene; V was cut back by 2 bases and J by 1 base. In DNA, the CDR3 is TGTGCCAGCAGTGAAGGTCGGACTAGCGGGTCCTACGAGCAGTACTTC. Encoded protein: CASSEGRTSGSYEQYF.

This clone was counted between two and nine times. The genes are TRBV19 and TRBJ1-4; perhaps TRBD1 as D (5 bases). The germline V and J ends were trimmed by 3 bases and 11 bases, with 13 bases remaining between them. In germline, CDR1 is LNHDA, CDR2 SQIVND (reference sequence). There are 13 residues in the CDR3. The CDR3 here is CASSMGQGGKLFF. The CDR3 nucleotides are TGTGCCAGTAGTATGGGGCAGGGTGGGAAACTGTTTTTT.

The CDR3 here is CASSQGLGDTQYF. In nucleotides, the CDR3 is TGTGCCAGCAGCCAAGGACTGGGAGATACGCAGTATTTT. The chain couples TRBV14 to TRBJ2-3; D unclear. V was pared by 1 base and J by 5 bases, with 7 bases between. The CDR3 is made up of 13 amino acids. CDR1 and CDR2 from the germline V gene are SGHDN and FVKESK.

This clone was seen repeatedly, ten times or more. CDR3 nucleotide sequence: TGTGCCATCACGGCGGACAGGGAAACAGATACGCAGTATTTT. It encodes CAITADRETDTQYF. The V call is TRBV10-3, the J call TRBJ2-3, with 8 positions matching TRBD1. Losses at the gene ends were 7 bases for V and 3 bases for J; bases not matched to a gene: 6. This CDR3 comprises 14 residues. Germline V gene lookup returns CDR1 ENHRY and CDR2 SYGVKD.

The rearrangement uses TRBV6-1 and TRBJ1-6; tentative D call: TRBD1 (6 bases). Trimming left V 0 bases short and J 5 bases short, with 11 bases between. CDR3 size: 16 residues. From germline, CDR1 is MNHNS and CDR2 SASEGT. CDR3 sequence reads: CASSEARTVNNSPLHF. The CDR3 DNA sequence: TGTGCCAGCAGTGAAGCGCGGACAGTAAATAATTCACCCCTCCACTTT.

V gene TRBV4-1 combines with J gene TRBJ1-1, with TRBD1 matching over 12 bases. Losses at the gene ends were 1 base for V and 6 bases for J; bases not matched to a gene: 9. The length of the CDR3 is 17 residues. Germline V gene data show CDR1 as MGHRA and CDR2 as YSYEKL. The CDR3 protein is CASSQGVLGTGGSEAFF. The CDR3 DNA is TGCGCCAGCAGCCAAGGGGTCCTCGGGACAGGGGGCTCTGAAGCTTTCTTT.

Written as DNA, the CDR3 is TGTGCCAGCAGCCCGACAGGGGGCGGACAGCCCCAGCATTTT. Its translation is CASSPTGGGQPQHF. The chain uses TRBV7-3 and TRBJ1-5; TRBD1 matches 10 bases. Germline V CDR1 and CDR2: SGHTA, FQGTGA. The CDR3 runs 14 residues. The trim removed 5 bases at V and 7 bases at J, leaving 5 bases unmatched.

The chain couples TRBV10-3 to TRBJ1-2; 8 bases are a match to TRBD1. In germline, CDR1 is ENHRY, CDR2 SYGVKD. J was trimmed by 8 bases and V by 7 bases; bases with no gene match: 12. This CDR3 is built from 14 residues. CDR3 sequence: CAITGQGAAGGYTF. DNA of the CDR3: TGTGCCATCACCGGACAGGGTGCGGCCGGGGGCTACACCTTC.

The rearrangement uses TRBV6-6 and TRBJ2-7; tentatively, D is TRBD2 (6 bases). The CDR3 has 14 residues. Trimming took 5 bases from V and 3 from J, leaving 14 bases between them. Germline CDR1 is MNHNY and CDR2 is SVGAGI (reference sequence). The DNA of the CDR3 is TGTGCCAGCAGTACTCCGGGACTGGACTACGAGCAGTACTTC. Translation: CASSTPGLDYEQYF.

V gene TRBV7-2 combines with J gene TRBJ2-7; tentative D call: TRBD2 (5 bases). Germline V gene sequence: CDR1 SGHTA, CDR2 FQGNSA. V was trimmed by 3 bases and J by 2 bases, leaving 11 bases between them. The CDR3 contains 14 residues. The chain's CDR3 is CASSLASGTYEQYF. CDR3 in DNA: TGTGCCAGCAGCTTGGCCAGCGGCACCTACGAGCAGTACTTC.

The CDR3 loop reads CASSQEPTGVGGYTF. The CDR3 coding sequence is TGCGCCAGCAGCCAAGAGCCGACAGGGGTGGGTGGCTACACCTTC. The chain carries TRBV4-3 and TRBJ1-2; 8 nucleotides match TRBD1. The germline V gene has CDR1 LGHNA and CDR2 YSLEER. The CDR3 contains 15 residues. J lost 7 bases, V lost 0 bases, and 7 bases had no gene match.

This chain uses TRBV30 with TRBJ1-2; TRBD1 aligns across 10 bases. Trimming at V came to 1 base and at J to 8 bases, leaving 4 bases not matched to a gene. Germline V lookup: CDR1 GTSNPN, CDR2 SVGIG (reference sequence). The CDR3 runs 13 residues. The CDR3 protein is CAWSGTGGWGYTF. Written as DNA, the CDR3 is TGTGCCTGGAGTGGGACAGGGGGTTGGGGCTACACCTTC.

The chain joins TRBV9 to TRBJ2-3; D is unresolved. V was trimmed by 5 bases and J by 4 bases, leaving 14 bases between them. Germline V gives CDR1 SGDLS, CDR2 YYNGEE. The CDR3 covers 14 residues. This CDR3 reads CASSSSFSPDTQYF. DNA for the CDR3: TGTGCCAGCAGTAGTAGCTTCTCCCCAGATACGCAGTATTTT. Looking up the rest from reference TRBV9 and TRBJ2-3 gives the full variable domain: DSGVTQTPKHLITATGQRVTLRCSPRSGDLSVYWYQQSLDQGLQFLIQYYNGEERAKGNILERFSAQQFPDLHSELNLSSLELGDSALYFCASSSSFSPDTQYFGPGTRLTVL.

The rearrangement uses TRBV5-1 and TRBJ2-4, with a weak D call TRBD2 (6 bases). Trimming removed 3 bases from V and 0 bases from J, with 10 bases in between. The CDR3 sequence is 15 residues long. The germline CDR1 and CDR2 sequences are SGHRS and YFSETQ. For the CDR3, the DNA is TGCGCCAGCAGCTGGGACTTTTCAGCCAAAAACATTCAGTACTTC. It specifies CASSWDFSAKNIQYF.

J is TRBJ1-1 and V is TRBV21-1. TRBV21-1 is a listed pseudogene. CDR3 length: 16 amino acids. CDR3 residues: CASSKVTGAGDTEAFF. Written as DNA, the CDR3 is TGTGCCAGCAGCAAAGTTACGGGCGCCGGGGATACTGAAGCTTTCTTT.

The rearrangement uses TRBV7-2 and TRBJ2-7; TRBD1 is a possible D gene (6 bases). Trimming removed 1 base from V and 4 bases from J, with 20 bases in between. The germline V gene encodes CDR1 SGHTA and CDR2 FQGNSA. The CDR3 length is 17 residues. This CDR3 is CASSLVGRGATQYEQYF. CDR3 nucleotide sequence: TGTGCCAGCAGCTTAGTCGGCAGGGGCGCGACACAGTACGAGCAGTACTTC.

The chain uses TRBV6-1 and TRBJ1-1, with a tentative D call TRBD1 (6 bases). With 3 bases removed from V and 6 bases from J, the gap between germline ends came to 11 bases. The germline CDR1 and CDR2 sequences are MNHNS and SASEGT. The CDR3 sequence is 13 residues long. The CDR3 loop reads CASSDRQVPEAFF. The DNA for the CDR3 is TGTGCCAGCAGTGATCGACAGGTACCTGAAGCTTTCTTT.

The rearrangement links TRBV4-1 to TRBJ2-4, with D maybe TRBD2 (5 bases). Germline CDR1 reads MGHRA; CDR2 reads YSYEKL. The CDR3 runs to 15 residues. V lost 1 base, J lost 2 bases, and 9 bases lay in between. This chain's CDR3 is CASSQGRDPKNIQYF. As DNA, the CDR3 is TGCGCCAGCAGCCAAGGCCGGGATCCCAAAAACATTCAGTACTTC.

The rearrangement links TRBV7-2 to TRBJ1-3; D uncertain. This CDR3 contains 15 residues. Deletions cut 3 bases from V and 0 bases from J, with 9 bases between. The germline gives CDR1 SGHTA, CDR2 FQGNSA. The CDR3 nucleotides read TGTGCCAGCAGCTTGACACGGATCTCTGGAAACACCATATATTTT. Translation: CASSLTRISGNTIYF.

This clone came up a few times. The genes are TRBV19 and TRBJ1-6; D may be TRBD1 (5 bases). CDR3 length: 16 amino acids. In germline, CDR1 is LNHDA, CDR2 SQIVND (reference sequence). V dropped 4 bases and J dropped 8 bases, with 18 bases sitting between them. CDR3 amino acids: CASSTAGRRGYSPLHF. The CDR3 bases are TGTGCCAGTAGTACCGCCGGGAGGAGGGGTTATTCACCCCTCCACTTT.

The rearrangement uses TRBV5-6 and TRBJ1-6, with 10 bases identical to TRBD1. The V gene end was trimmed by 5 bases and the J gene end by 8 bases; junction bases not matched to a gene: 16. The CDR3 covers 18 residues. Per the germline V gene, CDR1 is SGHDT and CDR2 is YYEEEE. In nucleotides, the CDR3 is TGTGCCAGCAGGGAAAACACCCTCCCGGGACAGGGGTATTCACCCCTCCACTTT. Protein: CASRENTLPGQGYSPLHF.